This TCR beta chain emerged from a study of identifying expanded T cells in peripheral blood. Looked up from germline, CDR1 is LGHNA and CDR2 is YSLEER. The germline V and J ends were trimmed by 5 bases and 1 base, with 12 bases remaining between them. CDR3 length: 14 residues. The protocol was immunoSEQ multiplex PCR, while the TCRdb copy is restricted to in-frame clones and leaves out a portion. The sample has about 85,000 clones; 89% are singletons. Collection occurred without any documented infections or immune events in donors. Study-wide results and limits: Approximately two-week clone count variance significantly increased as total template count grew. Over two and four weeks, about 15 and 19 clones changed, versus more than 1 between replicates.

With regard to this clone: Its antigen remains unknown.

Sequencing was done on a sample of blood. The chain links TRBV4-3 to TRBJ2-7, with TRBD2 as a possible D gene (6 bases). This receptor was obtained from a person aged 18 to 75 in good health. CDR3 sequence reads: CASSSQAGSYEQYF. CDR3 DNA sequence: TGCGCCAGCAGCTCTCAAGCGGGTTCCTACGAGCAGTACTTC.